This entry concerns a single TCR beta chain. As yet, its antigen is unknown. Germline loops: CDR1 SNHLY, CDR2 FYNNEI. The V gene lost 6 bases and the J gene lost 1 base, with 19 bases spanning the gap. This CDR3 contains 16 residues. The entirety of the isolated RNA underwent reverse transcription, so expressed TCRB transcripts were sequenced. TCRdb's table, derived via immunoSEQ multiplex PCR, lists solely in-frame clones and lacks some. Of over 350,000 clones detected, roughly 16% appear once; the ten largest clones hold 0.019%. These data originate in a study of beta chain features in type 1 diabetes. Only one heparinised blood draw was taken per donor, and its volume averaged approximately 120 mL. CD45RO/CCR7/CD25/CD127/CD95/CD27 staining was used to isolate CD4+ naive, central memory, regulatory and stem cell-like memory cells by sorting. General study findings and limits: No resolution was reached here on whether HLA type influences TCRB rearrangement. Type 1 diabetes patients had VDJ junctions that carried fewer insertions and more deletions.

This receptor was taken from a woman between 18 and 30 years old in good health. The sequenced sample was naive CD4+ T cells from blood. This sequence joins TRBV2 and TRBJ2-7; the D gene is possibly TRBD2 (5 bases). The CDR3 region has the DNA TGTGCCAGCAGCCAACCAAGGCGAACGGGGTCCTACGAGCAGTACTTC. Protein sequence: CASSQPRRTGSYEQYF.